These T cell receptor beta chains were read from a single sample in a study of graft-versus-host responses after intestinal transplantation. Their recognized antigens are unknown. The repertoire was sequenced with immunoSEQ multiplex PCR; TCRdb's copy has only in-frame clones and lacks some. The sample includes about 92,000 clones, about 90% of them seen just once. This sample comprised unstimulated CD8+ T cells sorted from spleen or lymph node cells, obtained before intestinal transplant. The receptors shown here come from a human donor who received an intestinal transplant. Each CDR3 is given without its conserved first and last residue. Size is stated for part of the rows, as once, few or many counts, or as a class when the clone is expanded.

v_call | clone_size | cdr3_aa
TRBV9 | . | ASSVDPGSQETQY
TRBV6-5 | . | ASSYSGSGEQY
TRBV11-2 | . | ASSLGGGGETQY
TRBV27 | . | ASSLGQGFEKLF
TRBV6-5 | . | ASSLTSSYTDTQY
TRBV29-1 | . | SVERTGDIYNEQF
TRBV11-2 | . | ASSLGSGLYGTGELF
TRBV6-6 | . | ASSYSRGNEQF
TRBV6-1 | . | ASSPTGSSYEQY
TRBV13 | . | ASSLSGRRESGNTIY
TRBV5-5 | . | ASSFTPTSGGGDTQY
TRBV6-1 | . | AGEGAGELF
TRBV11-2 | . | ASSMGQGEAF
TRBV6-4 | few | ASSDSEGGGYT
TRBV4-1 | once | ASSRGQGDTGELF